A selection of T cell receptor beta chains follows, all from one sample in a study of T cell repertoires in cytomegalovirus infection. These receptors lack a known antigen. One entry per CDR3 protein, called by TCRdb with MiXCR from the reads. Of about 330,000 distinct CDR3 sequences in the sample, about 35% are singletons; the top ten hold 13%. This sample comprised cultured PBMCs, obtained from culture after CMV antigen stimulation. These TCRs come from a human donor in good health (CMV status not recorded). Some clones in this sample may be carry-over from other donors' samples. CDR3s include the opening cysteine and the closing phenylalanine or tryptophan. Each record gives: clone size, V gene, D gene, J gene, CDR3 DNA, CDR3 protein. The D gene is left open where the match is weak. Clone size is given for some rows only: seen once, a few or many times, or a class if the clone is expanded.

once	TRBV6-6	TRBD2	TRBJ2-1	TGTGCCAGCAGTCAACCCGGGACTAGCGGGATCAATGAGCAGTTCTTC	CASSQPGTSGINEQFF
.	TRBV12-3/TRBV12-4	.	TRBJ2-1	TGTGCCAGCAGTTTAAGGGGTTACCAGCAGTTCTTC	CASSLRGYQQFF
.	TRBV29-1	.	TRBJ2-1	TGCAGCGTTGAAGGGCCCGGGGGGCCCAATGAGCAGTTCTTC	CSVEGPGGPNEQFF
many	TRBV7-6	TRBD1	TRBJ1-1	TGTGCCAGCAGCCCCGGGACAGGAACCATGAACACTGAAGCTTTCTTT	CASSPGTGTMNTEAFF
.	TRBV6-6	TRBD2	TRBJ2-1	TGTGCCAGCAGCTGGACTAGCGGTACCTCCTACAATGAGCAGTTCTTC	CASSWTSGTSYNEQFF
few	TRBV7-2	TRBD2	TRBJ2-1	TGTGCCAGCACCCTAGTGACTAGCCCTTACAATGAGCAGTTCTTC	CASTLVTSPYNEQFF
few	TRBV7-2	.	TRBJ2-5	TGTGCCAGCAGCAGAGAATGGGTTGGAGAGACCCAGTACTTC	CASSREWVGETQYF
.	TRBV24-1	TRBD1	TRBJ1-1	TGTGCCACGCAATCATCCTACGACAGGGCGAACACTGAAGCTTTCTTT	CATQSSYDRANTEAFF
.	TRBV7-1	.	TRBJ2-3	TGTGCCAGCAGCATCAGGGCAGATACGCAGTATTTT	CASSIRADTQYF
.	TRBV20-1	.	TRBJ1-5	TGCAGTGCTATCGACCAGGCTAGCAATCAGCCCCAGCATTTT	CSAIDQASNQPQHF
many	TRBV7-2	TRBD1	TRBJ1-4	TGTGCCAGCAGTTTTGACAGGGGTGATGAAAAACTGTTTTTT	CASSFDRGDEKLFF
few	TRBV7-2	.	TRBJ1-2	TGTGCCAGCAGCTTAGTCGCGGTAGGCTACACCTTC	CASSLVAVGYTF
few	TRBV18	.	TRBJ2-3	TGTGCCAGCTCACCACGGGGATACACAGATACGCAGTATTTT	CASSPRGYTDTQYF
.	TRBV19	TRBD2	TRBJ2-5	TGTGCCAGTAGTATATGGGGGGGGGGGACGGAGACCCAGTACTTC	CASSIWGGGTETQYF
few	TRBV7-6	.	TRBJ1-1	TGTGCCAGCAGACAGGCAGGGACTGAAGCTTTCTTT	CASRQAGTEAFF
.	TRBV12-5	.	TRBJ2-5	TGTGCTAGTGGTTCACCGGCGGAAGTCCTCCAAGAGACCCAGTACTTC	CASGSPAEVLQETQYF
.	TRBV20-1	TRBD2	TRBJ2-1	TGCAGTGCAACGACTAGCGGGAATCCCAAGAGCTCCTACAATGAGCAGTTCTTC	CSATTSGNPKSSYNEQFF
few	TRBV2	.	TRBJ1-1	TGTGCCACTCCGGACAGACGGAACACTGAAGCTTTCTTT	CATPDRRNTEAFF
few	TRBV10-3	.	TRBJ2-7	TGTGCCATCAGTGAGTCCACCAGAACCTACGAGCAGTACTTC	CAISESTRTYEQYF
few	TRBV27	TRBD2	TRBJ2-7	TGTGCCAGCAGCCAGCGGGAGAGGGACTACGAGCAGTACTTC	CASSQRERDYEQYF
.	TRBV7-2	TRBD2	TRBJ2-1	TGTGCCAGCAGCAGGAAGCGGGAGCGATACAATGAGCAGTTCTTC	CASSRKRERYNEQFF
.	TRBV14	.	TRBJ2-1	TGTGCCAGCAGCCCGCCAGGGCCCTCCTACAATGAGCAGTTCTTC	CASSPPGPSYNEQFF
.	TRBV28	.	TRBJ1-1	TGTGCCAGCAGTTTGCCCCAGGGAATGTACACTGAAGCTTTCTTT	CASSLPQGMYTEAFF
.	TRBV5-4	TRBD2	TRBJ2-1	TGTGCCAGCAGCTTCGGGACTAGCGCCTACAATGAGCAGTTCTTC	CASSFGTSAYNEQFF
once	TRBV28	.	TRBJ1-5	TGTGCCAGCAGTTTGCTTTCTAGCAATCAGCCCCAGCATTTT	CASSLLSSNQPQHF
.	TRBV7-9	.	TRBJ2-3	TGTGCCAGCAGCTTGCCAAAATCGGGAGATCTTACGAATACGCAGTATTTT	CASSLPKSGDLTNTQYF
.	TRBV7-8	.	TRBJ2-3	TGTGCCAGCAGGGACAGAGAATATAGCACAGATACGCAGTATTTT	CASRDREYSTDTQYF